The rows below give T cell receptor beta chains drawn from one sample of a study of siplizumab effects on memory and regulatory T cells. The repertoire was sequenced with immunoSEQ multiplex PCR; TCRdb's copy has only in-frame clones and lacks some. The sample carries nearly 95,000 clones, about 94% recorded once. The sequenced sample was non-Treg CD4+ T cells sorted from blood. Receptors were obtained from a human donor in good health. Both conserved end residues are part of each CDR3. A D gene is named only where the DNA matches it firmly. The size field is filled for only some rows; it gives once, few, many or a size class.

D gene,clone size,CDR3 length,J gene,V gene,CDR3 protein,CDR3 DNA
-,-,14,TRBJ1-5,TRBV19,CASRTIDSNQPQHF,TGTGCCAGCAGGACGATTGATAGCAATCAGCCCCAGCATTTT
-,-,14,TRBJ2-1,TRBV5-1,CASSLEWGLTEQFF,TGCGCCAGCAGCTTGGAGTGGGGTCTGACTGAGCAGTTCTTC
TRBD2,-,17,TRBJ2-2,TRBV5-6,CASRFRTSGINTGELFF,TGTGCCAGCCGTTTCAGGACTAGCGGGATTAACACCGGGGAGCTGTTTTTT
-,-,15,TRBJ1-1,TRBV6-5,CASSYSGQGGTEAFF,TGTGCCAGCAGTTACTCTGGCCAGGGAGGCACTGAAGCTTTCTTT
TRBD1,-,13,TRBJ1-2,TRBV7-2,CASSRDSFRGYTF,TGTGCCAGCAGCCGGGACAGCTTCCGTGGCTACACCTTC
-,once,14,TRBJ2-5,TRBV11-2,CASSLGASAGTQYF,TGTGCCAGCAGCTTAGGCGCCAGTGCCGGGACCCAGTACTTC
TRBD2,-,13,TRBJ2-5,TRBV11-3,CASSSGGLETQYF,TGTGCCAGCAGCTCGGGGGGGTTGGAGACCCAGTACTTC
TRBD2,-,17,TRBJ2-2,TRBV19,CASSATSGIILAGELFF,TGTGCCAGTAGCGCGACTAGCGGGATCATTTTGGCCGGGGAGCTGTTTTTT
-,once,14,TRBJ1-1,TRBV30,CAWQNSAWNTEAFF,TGTGCCTGGCAAAACAGCGCTTGGAACACTGAAGCTTTCTTT
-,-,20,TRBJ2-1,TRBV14,CASSDKEGSDRDLPYREQFF,TGTGCCAGCAGCGACAAGGAGGGGTCCGACCGGGACCTCCCTTATCGAGAGCAGTTCTTC
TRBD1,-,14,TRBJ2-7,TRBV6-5,CASSEGQGPVEQYF,TGTGCCAGCAGTGAGGGACAGGGGCCGGTTGAGCAGTACTTC
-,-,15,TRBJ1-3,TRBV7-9,CASSRGTDSGNTIYF,TGTGCCAGCAGCCGGGGGACCGACTCTGGAAACACCATATATTTT
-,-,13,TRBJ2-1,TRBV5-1,CASSSDGYNEQFF,TGCGCCAGCAGCTCGGACGGCTACAATGAGCAGTTCTTC
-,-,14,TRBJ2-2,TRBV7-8,CASSLAGGTGELFF,TGTGCCAGCAGCTTAGCGGGGGGCACCGGGGAGCTGTTTTTT
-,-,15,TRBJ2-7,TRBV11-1,CASSSRDIWRSEQYF,TGTGCCAGCAGCTCACGGGACATCTGGCGCTCCGAGCAGTACTTC
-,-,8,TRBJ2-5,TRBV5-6,CASSLRDF,TGTGCCAGCAGCTTGCGTGACTTC
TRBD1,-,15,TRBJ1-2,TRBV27,CASSPVQGAGYGYTF,TGTGCCAGCAGTCCTGTACAGGGGGCTGGCTATGGCTACACCTTC
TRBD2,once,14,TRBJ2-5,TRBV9,CASSVTSGQETQYF,TGTGCCAGCAGCGTGACTAGCGGCCAAGAGACCCAGTACTTC
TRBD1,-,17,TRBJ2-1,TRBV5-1,CASSSRTGTGDRREQFF,TGCGCCAGCAGCTCTCGGACCGGGACAGGGGACCGGAGGGAGCAGTTCTTC
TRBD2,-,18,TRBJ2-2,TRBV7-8,CASSARLAGGPGTGELFF,TGTGCCAGCAGCGCGAGACTAGCGGGAGGGCCGGGTACCGGGGAGCTGTTTTTT
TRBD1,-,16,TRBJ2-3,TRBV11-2,CASSPEGQGGTDTQYF,TGTGCCAGCAGCCCAGAAGGACAGGGTGGGACAGATACGCAGTATTTT
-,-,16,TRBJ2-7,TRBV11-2,CASSLVGTGPSYEQYF,TGTGCCAGCAGCTTAGTGGGGACCGGTCCTTCCTACGAGCAGTACTTC
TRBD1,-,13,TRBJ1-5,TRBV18,CASSAGTDAPQHF,TGTGCCAGCTCAGCCGGGACAGATGCACCCCAGCATTTT
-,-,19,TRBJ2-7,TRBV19,CASSISGPERPDSNYEQYF,TGTGCCAGTAGTATAAGTGGGCCGGAGAGGCCCGACTCAAACTACGAGCAGTACTTC
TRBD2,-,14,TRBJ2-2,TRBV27,CASSLAGGTGELFF,TGTGCCAGCAGTTTGGCGGGGGGGACCGGGGAGCTGTTTTTT
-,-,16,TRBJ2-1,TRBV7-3,CASSLHRDMSYNEQFF,TGTGCCAGCAGCTTACATCGGGACATGTCCTACAATGAGCAGTTCTTC
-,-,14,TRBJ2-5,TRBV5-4,CASSSPGIQETQYF,TGTGCCAGCAGCTCCCCAGGGATACAAGAGACCCAGTACTTC
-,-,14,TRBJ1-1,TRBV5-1,CASSLDDTNTEAFF,TGCGCCAGCAGCTTGGATGATACCAACACTGAAGCTTTCTTT
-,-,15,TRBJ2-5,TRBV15,CATSSPRGAGETQYF,TGTGCCACCAGCAGCCCACGAGGGGCTGGCGAGACCCAGTACTTC
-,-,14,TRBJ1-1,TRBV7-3,CASSLGRQNTEAFF,TGTGCCAGCAGCCTCGGTAGGCAGAACACTGAAGCTTTCTTT
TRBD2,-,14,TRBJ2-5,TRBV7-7,CASSLTLAGETQYF,TGTGCTAGCAGCTTGACCCTAGCGGGGGAGACCCAGTACTTC
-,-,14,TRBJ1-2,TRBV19,CASSMGASNYGYTF,TGTGCCAGTAGTATGGGGGCGTCTAACTATGGCTACACCTTC
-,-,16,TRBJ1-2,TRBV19,CASSIVGTVAYYGYTF,TGTGCCAGTAGTATAGTTGGGACGGTGGCTTACTATGGCTACACCTTC
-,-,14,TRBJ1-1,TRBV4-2,CASSQGAVSAEAFF,TGTGCCAGCAGCCAAGGGGCGGTATCGGCTGAAGCTTTCTTT
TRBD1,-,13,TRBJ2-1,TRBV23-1,CASSRTGLEEQFF,TGCGCCAGCAGCCGGACAGGGCTAGAGGAGCAGTTCTTC
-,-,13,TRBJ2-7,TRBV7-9,CASSLLAGGEQYF,TGTGCCAGCAGCTTATTGGCGGGCGGGGAGCAGTACTTC
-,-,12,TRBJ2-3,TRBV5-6,CASSLSTDTQYF,TGTGCCAGCAGCTTGAGCACAGATACGCAGTATTTT
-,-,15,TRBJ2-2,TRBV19,CASSIWGGNTGELFF,TGTGCCAGTAGTATCTGGGGGGGCAACACCGGGGAGCTGTTTTTT
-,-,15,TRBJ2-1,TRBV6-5,CASRTGTDSYNEQFF,TGTGCCAGCAGGACCGGGACTGACTCTTACAATGAGCAGTTCTTC
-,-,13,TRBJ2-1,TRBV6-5,CASSYGGYNEQFF,TGTGCCAGCAGTTACGGAGGGTACAATGAGCAGTTCTTC
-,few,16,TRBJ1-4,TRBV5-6,CASSLVGAGANEKLFF,TGTGCCAGCAGCTTGGTAGGGGCAGGTGCTAATGAAAAACTGTTTTTT